This T cell receptor (beta chain) was captured in a study of blood T cell repertoires in COVID-19. Profiled with immunoSEQ multiplex PCR; TCRdb holds only in-frame clones, not every one. The sample has 250,000 or so clones, over 80% seen once. The CDR3 sequence is 13 residues long. V was cut by 5 bases and J by 3 bases, with 11 bases left in between. J is TRBJ2-7 and V is TRBV12-3 or TRBV12-4; D is perhaps TRBD1 (6 bases). The source material was PBMCs or T cells enriched from blood (not recorded which). The source of this sequence is a woman aged 30 to 39 with acute COVID-19. The CDR3 is CASSLRTVYEQYF. DNA for the CDR3: TGTGCCAGCAGTCTCCGGACAGTCTACGAGCAGTACTTC.